This TCR beta chain stems from a study of T cell responses to AZD1222 COVID-19 vaccine. With 6 bases removed from V and 0 bases from J, the gap between germline ends came to 27 bases. From germline, CDR1 is LNHDA and CDR2 SQIVND (reference sequence). The CDR3 has 20 amino acids. Method: immunoSEQ multiplex PCR; TCRdb's copy keeps in-frame clones and lacks some. The sample has 70,000 to 90,000 clones; around 86% are singletons. V usage is TRBV19 and J usage is TRBJ2-4; D is perhaps TRBD1 (5 bases). The TCR sequence derives from an adult who received the AZD1222 COVID-19 vaccine. This specimen consisted of peripheral blood, obtained 28 days after the second AZD1222 dose. CDR3 DNA: TGTGCCAGTAGCCCCCTGAGTCTCGGCTCAGGGTGGGGAGCCAAAAACATTCAGTACTTC. It yields the protein CASSPLSLGSGWGAKNIQYF.